A single sample gave rise to the 6 T cell receptor beta chains below, sequenced in a study of T cell responses to AZD1222 COVID-19 vaccine. Repertoires were generated with immunoSEQ multiplex PCR, while TCRdb's copy carries only in-frame clones and drops some. This table holds just under 95,000 clones, under 95% found once. Sample: peripheral blood, taken on day 0 of AZD1222 vaccination. The receptors were gathered from an adult in good health.

The chain uses TRBV7-2 and TRBJ1-3, with 9 bases fitting TRBD1. Per germline, CDR1 SGHTA and CDR2 FQGNSA. With V trimmed by 4 bases and J by 3 bases, 10 bases remained unmatched. The CDR3 covers 17 residues. CDR3 loop: CASSSPGTGIVGNTIYF. In DNA, the CDR3 is TGTGCCAGCAGCTCTCCCGGGACAGGGATTGTTGGAAACACCATATATTTT. The complete variable domain, with remaining parts taken from reference TRBV7-2 and TRBJ1-3, reads GAGVSQSPSNKVTEKGKDVELRCDPISGHTALYWYRQSLGQGLEFLIYFQGNSAPDKSGLPSDRFSAERTGGSVSTLTIQRTQQEDSAVYLCASSSPGTGIVGNTIYFGEGSWLTVV.

V usage is TRBV3-1 (or the pseudogene TRBV3-2) and J usage is TRBJ2-7; 7 bases fit TRBD2. CDR1 and CDR2 (germline): LGHDT, YNNKEL (reference sequence). CDR3 size: 15 residues. The junction had 5 bases not matched to a gene; V was cut back by 1 base and J by 2 bases. DNA of the CDR3: TGTGCCAGCAGCCAAGGTATGGCGGGGGCCTACGAGCAGTACTTC. It yields the protein CASSQGMAGAYEQYF.

This clone was observed a single time. This chain connects TRBV12-3 or TRBV12-4 to TRBJ1-5; no definite D call. The CDR3 is 13 residues long. V was cut by 5 bases and J by 4 bases, with 9 bases left in between. CDR3 DNA sequence: TGTGCCAGCAGTGTTCGAGGTAATCAGCCCCAGCATTTT. Translated, it gives CASSVRGNQPQHF.

This clone has a handful of counts. CDR3: CASINGRGLETEAFF. For the CDR3, the DNA is TGTGCCAGCATAAATGGCAGGGGGCTGGAAACTGAAGCTTTCTTT. The V and J genes are TRBV7-9 and TRBJ1-1; TRBD1 agrees at 8 bases. With 7 bases clipped from V and 5 bases from J, the junction kept 12 bases outside the gene matches. This CDR3 comprises 15 residues. The germline gives CDR1 SEHNR, CDR2 FQNEAQ (reference sequence).

The CDR3 is CASSEWRQGASNTEAFF. The CDR3 DNA reads as TGTGCCAGCAGCGAGTGGAGACAGGGGGCCTCGAACACTGAAGCTTTCTTT. This rearrangement joins TRBV9 to TRBJ1-1, with 10 bases identical to TRBD1. The germline CDR1 and CDR2 sequences are SGDLS and YYNGEE. This CDR3 comprises 17 residues. V was clipped by 3 bases and J by 1 base; unmatched bases: 9. The full variable domain, completed using reference TRBV9 and TRBJ1-1, is DSGVTQTPKHLITATGQRVTLRCSPRSGDLSVYWYQQSLDQGLQFLIQYYNGEERAKGNILERFSAQQFPDLHSELNLSSLELGDSALYFCASSEWRQGASNTEAFFGQGTRLTVV.

Comment on this clone: The same CDR3 arises from other DNA sequences in this sample as well. This chain connects TRBV18 to TRBJ1-1; perhaps TRBD1 as D (5 bases). CDR3 length equals 12 residues. Trimming stripped 3 bases from V and 8 bases from J, with 10 bases between. Germline CDR1 and CDR2: KGHSH and LQKENI. The DNA for the CDR3 is TGTGCCAGCTCACCGAGGGGAGCCGAAGCTTTCTTT. It codes for CASSPRGAEAFF.